These T cell receptor beta chains were read from a single sample in a study of blood T cells in healthy people across ages. TCRdb re-called the 5' RACE reads through MiXCR, storing one row per CDR3 protein. The data contain around 2 million distinct CDR3 sequences, more than 35% of them singletons. Sequenced material: blood. The receptors originated from a human donor in good health. The CDR3 runs from the conserved cysteine through the conserved F or W. The D gene is left open where the match is weak. Clone size is given for some rows only: seen once, a few or many times, or a class if the clone is expanded.

CDR3 protein	CDR3 DNA	J gene	D gene	clone size	V gene
CASSEEFGGPSYEQYF	TGTGCCAGCAGTGAGGAGTTTGGGGGGCCCTCCTACGAGCAGTACTTC	TRBJ2-7	.	many	TRBV25-1
CASSLSPLNTEAFF	TGTGCCAGCAGTTTATCTCCGCTGAACACTGAAGCTTTCTTT	TRBJ1-1	.	.	TRBV28
CAGSLDRESYEQYF	TGTGCCGGCAGCCTCGACAGGGAGTCCTACGAGCAGTACTTC	TRBJ2-7	TRBD1	.	TRBV14
CASSFTKNNEQFF	TGTGCCAGCAGCTTTACCAAAAACAATGAGCAGTTCTTC	TRBJ2-1	.	.	TRBV13
CASSYSIPFLAKNIQYF	TGTGCCAGCAGTTACTCGATCCCTTTTCTAGCCAAAAACATTCAGTACTTC	TRBJ2-4	.	.	TRBV6-5
CASKLDHNEQFF	TGTGCCAGCAAACTAGATCACAATGAGCAGTTCTTC	TRBJ2-1	.	few	TRBV6-6
CASSLRRDEGPNFYEQYF	TGCGCCAGCAGCTTGAGGCGGGATGAGGGACCGAACTTCTACGAGCAGTACTTC	TRBJ2-7	.	few	TRBV5-1
CGVGGYTF	TGCGGCGTTGGAGGCTACACCTTC	TRBJ1-2	.	.	TRBV29-1
CASSSGPTMGTEAFF	TGTGCCAGCAGCTCCGGACCAACCATGGGCACTGAAGCTTTCTTT	TRBJ1-1	.	few	TRBV11-3
CASSYSRGVAGELFF	TGTGCCAGCAGTTACTCCAGGGGAGTCGCCGGGGAGCTGTTTTTT	TRBJ2-2	.	.	TRBV6-5
CASSATGQLPYQETQYF	TGTGCCAGCAGCGCAACTGGACAGCTTCCTTACCAAGAGACCCAGTACTTC	TRBJ2-5	.	.	TRBV9
CASSSGAQNIQYF	TGTGCCAGCAGTTCGGGGGCCCAAAACATTCAGTACTTC	TRBJ2-4	.	many	TRBV12-3/TRBV12-4
CASSAGLVGTDTQYF	TGTGCCAGCAGCGCGGGACTAGTAGGCACAGATACGCAGTATTTT	TRBJ2-3	TRBD2	once	TRBV11-1
CASSRIRDTDGYTF	TGTGCCAGCAGCCGGATCCGGGACACAGATGGCTACACCTTC	TRBJ1-2	.	.	TRBV4-2
CASSLDGYDQPQHF	TGCGCCAGCAGCTTGGACGGGTACGATCAGCCCCAGCATTTT	TRBJ1-5	.	once	TRBV5-1
CASSRLIGRGAYNEWFF	TGTGCCAGCAGCCGACTTATAGGGCGGGGGGCCTACAATGAGTGGTTCTTC	TRBJ2-1	TRBD2	.	TRBV3-1
CASSLVADPSRGYTF	TGTGCCAGCAGCTTAGTAGCGGACCCGTCGAGAGGCTACACCTTC	TRBJ1-2	.	.	TRBV7-8
CASSPQDNTAEAFF	TGCGCCAGCAGCCCACAGGACAATACTGCTGAAGCTTTCTTT	TRBJ1-1	.	.	TRBV5-1
CSAGSTGLAKAFF	TGCAGTGCTGGGAGCACAGGACTCGCAAAAGCTTTCTTT	TRBJ1-1	.	.	TRBV20-1
CASSLDRWAFF	TGTGCCAGCAGCTTAGATCGGTGGGCTTTCTTT	TRBJ1-1	.	.	TRBV11-2
CSARALLPGSGGFYEQYF	TGCAGTGCTAGAGCCCTTCTACCGGGCAGCGGGGGGTTCTACGAGCAGTACTTC	TRBJ2-7	TRBD2	few	TRBV20-1
CASISGSNYGYTF	TGTGCCAGCATATCGGGGTCTAACTATGGCTACACCTTC	TRBJ1-2	.	.	TRBV12-3/TRBV12-4
CSATDRGGGYTF	TGCAGCGCTACGGACAGGGGAGGTGGCTACACCTTC	TRBJ1-2	TRBD1	.	TRBV29-1
CASSLARTSVPDTQYF	TGCGCCAGCAGCTTGGCCAGGACTAGCGTTCCAGATACGCAGTATTTT	TRBJ2-3	TRBD2	.	TRBV5-1
CSVERRTGEAFF	TGCAGCGTTGAGCGCAGGACGGGGGAAGCTTTCTTT	TRBJ1-1	.	few	TRBV29-1
CASSTRDRNIQYF	TGTGCCAGCAGCACCAGAGACAGGAATATTCAGTACTTC	TRBJ2-7	.	.	TRBV11-3
CASSLDGTGGFGYTF	TGCGCCAGCAGCTTGGACGGGACAGGGGGCTTTGGCTACACCTTC	TRBJ1-2	TRBD1	few	TRBV5-1
CASSETPTDYNEQFF	TGTGCCAGCAGCGAAACACCGACAGATTACAATGAGCAGTTCTTC	TRBJ2-1	.	once	TRBV7-2
CAISESGFRGETQYF	TGTGCCATCAGTGAGTCGGGTTTTAGGGGAGAGACCCAGTACTTC	TRBJ2-5	.	.	TRBV10-3
CASSYSGVGGTEAFF	TGTGCCAGCAGCTATAGTGGTGTGGGAGGCACTGAAGCTTTCTTT	TRBJ1-1	.	.	TRBV7-2
CASSLRDRGVGEQYF	TGTGCCAGCAGCTTAAGGGACAGGGGGGTTGGCGAGCAGTACTTC	TRBJ2-7	.	.	TRBV21-1
CASSLEEGNTEAFF	TGTGCCAGCAGCTTAGAAGAGGGGAACACTGAAGCTTTCTTT	TRBJ1-1	.	.	TRBV7-2
CSAPRLSGGDNEQFF	TGCAGTGCCCCAAGGTTATCCGGGGGGGACAATGAGCAGTTCTTC	TRBJ2-1	TRBD2	few	TRBV20-1